This T cell receptor (beta chain) came from a study of tissue T cells after allogeneic stem cell transplantation. Study results and limitations: Motif-based clustering found tissue-specific repertoire signatures shared across patients, though few clones were shared.

This clone was observed a few times. Its antigen is as yet unknown. Gene names and germline match the mouse. The read falls 1 residue short of the CDR3 end, and the missing part is taken from the germline J gene. Time point defined: mouse harvest day 14 after allogeneic transplant. Tail vein injection delivered 10^7 T-cell-depleted bone marrow cells and 10^6 splenic CD5+ T cells. Germline V lookup: CDR1 KGHPV, CDR2 FQNQEV (reference sequence). This CDR3 is 14 amino acids long. Trimming took off 6 bases at V and 0 bases at J, with 10 bases between the two ends. TCRbeta CDR3 was sequenced at survey depth with template counts. TCRdb's table, derived via immunoSEQ multiplex PCR, lists solely in-frame clones and lacks some. Here the sample spans about 1,700 clones, 50% being singletons.

Input material: gut tissue. This sequence originates from a female BALB/c mouse given C57BL/6 T cells with graft-versus-host disease after an allogeneic hematopoietic cell transplant. The rearrangement joins TRBV26 to TRBJ2-3; the D gene is possibly TRBD1 (5 bases). The CDR3 bases that were read are TGTGCCAGCAGCCGGACATCTAGTGCAGAAACGCTGTAT. It specifies CASSRTSSAETLY. The whole CDR3 protein reads CASSRTSSAETLYF.